This T cell receptor beta chain was captured by sequencing in a study of a mutant IDH1 vaccine in newly diagnosed glioma. Time point reported: baseline, week 1 (first vaccination visit). Treatment here: pre-vaccination baseline after standard-of-care therapy. In every donor, the tumor was a new WHO grade 3 or 4 IDH1-mutant, ATRX-lost astrocytoma. CDR3 length: 14 residues. Germline V gene data show CDR1 as LNHDA and CDR2 as SQIVND (reference sequence). Trimming removed 10 bases from V and 2 bases from J, with 17 bases in between. Profiled with immunoSEQ multiplex PCR; TCRdb holds only in-frame clones, not every one. The sample lists roughly 35,000 clones, roughly nine tenths occurring once.

The genes are TRBV19 and TRBJ1-1; perhaps TRBD1 as D (6 bases). The sequence was obtained from a woman aged 40 to 49 with glioma. This material consisted of PBMCs, taken from a glioma patient treated with radiotherapy, temozolomide or both. The CDR3 nucleotides are TGTGCCACATCCGGGACACTAAAAAACACTGAAGCTTTCTTT. Protein sequence: CATSGTLKNTEAFF. The full variable domain, rest sourced from reference TRBV19 and TRBJ1-1, is DGGITQSPKYLFRKEGQNVTLSCEQNLNHDAMYWYRQDPGQGLRLIYYSQIVNDFQKGDIAEGYSVSREKKESFPLTVTSAQKNPTAFYLCATSGTLKNTEAFFGQGTRLTVV.